A single sample is the source of the 21 T cell receptor beta chains below, sequenced in a study of blood T cells in healthy people across ages. Primers used in a second PCR of about 7 to 12 cycles were a sample-barcoded 5' primer and a J-beta primer mix. From the 5' RACE reads, TCRdb called clonotypes with MiXCR, one entry per CDR3 protein. Here the sample spans hundreds of thousands of distinct CDR3 sequences, around 31% being singletons. The sequencing sample was made of blood. These receptors all stem from a woman aged 80 or older in good health.

This clonotype was observed a handful of times. V gene TRBV12-3 or TRBV12-4 combines with J gene TRBJ1-6; no definite D call. CDR3 length: 13 residues. The V and J ends lost 4 bases and 8 bases respectively, with 9 bases between them. CDR3 region: CASSSRNDSPLHF. The CDR3 region has the DNA TGTGCCAGCAGTTCCAGGAACGATTCACCCCTCCACTTT.

In this sample, this clonotype turned up many times. The J gene is TRBJ2-7, the V gene TRBV18, with TRBD1 matching 12 bases. The CDR3 is 15 residues long. J gave up 5 bases and V 0 bases, and 2 bases lay outside the gene matches. Per the germline V gene, CDR1 is KGHSH and CDR2 is LQKENI. Here the CDR3 reads CASSPPRDRGHEQYF. For the CDR3, the DNA is TGTGCCAGCTCACCACCGAGGGACAGGGGGCACGAGCAGTACTTC.

Note on this clonotype: Being one base from a much bigger clone, this may be a read error. The chain is built from TRBV4-1 and TRBJ1-2; TRBD1 might be the D (5 bases). The CDR3 sequence is 15 residues long. CDR1 is MGHRA, CDR2 YSYEKL, per germline. Trimming removed 0 bases from V and 0 bases from J, with 8 bases in between. CDR3 DNA: TGCGCCAGCAGCCAAGAGGCGACAGCTAACTATGGCTACACCTTC. Amino acid sequence: CASSQEATANYGYTF.

This clonotype has a count of ten or more. The CDR3 region has the DNA TGTGCCAGCAGTTCCCAGCTACAAGAGACCCAGTACTTC. Residues: CASSSQLQETQYF. V gene TRBV28 combines with J gene TRBJ2-5; D ambiguous. With 4 bases removed from V and 2 bases from J, the gap between germline ends came to 8 bases. The V gene's germline CDR1 is MDHEN and CDR2 SYDVKM. The CDR3 runs to 13 residues.

The chain couples TRBV20-1 to TRBJ2-5; TRBD2 is a possible D gene (5 bases). Germline CDR1 and CDR2: DFQATT and SNEGSKA (reference sequence). Trimming removed 1 base at V and 4 bases at J, with 10 bases between. The CDR3 is 13 residues long. CDR3 nucleotides: TGCAGTGCTAGAGTGCTAGCTGCAGAGACCCAGTACTTC. Protein sequence: CSARVLAAETQYF.

The table lists this clonotype with a few counts. The CDR3 DNA reads TGTGCCAGCAGCCAAGTGAGCGGACTCTCCTACAATGAGCAGTACTTC. Translating gives CASSQVSGLSYNEQYF. The chain recombines TRBV14 with TRBJ2-1; D is possibly TRBD2 (5 bases). The DNA matches TRBJ2-7 better at its end, which makes the J call doubtful. CDR1 is SGHDN, CDR2 FVKESK, per germline. The CDR3 is 16 residues long.

V is TRBV2 and J is TRBJ1-1; maybe TRBD1 (6 bases). The CDR3 spans 12 residues. Germline CDR1 reads SNHLY; CDR2 reads FYNNEI. The V gene lost 7 bases and the J gene lost 6 bases, with 12 bases spanning the gap. The CDR3 spells CASTEGVPEAFF. CDR3 sequence (DNA): TGTGCCAGCACGGAGGGGGTTCCTGAAGCTTTCTTT.

Many counts were recorded for this clonotype. The chain links TRBV5-6 to TRBJ2-1; TRBD2 matches 15 bases. The CDR3 loop spans 17 amino acids. The germline V gene has CDR1 SGHDT and CDR2 YYEEEE. Unmatched junction bases numbered 9, after V lost 4 bases and J lost 7 bases. The CDR3 loop reads CASSLGLAGGPLNEQFF. The DNA for the CDR3 is TGTGCCAGCAGCCTAGGACTAGCGGGGGGGCCGTTGAATGAGCAGTTCTTC. Full variable domain (missing parts from reference TRBV5-6 and TRBJ2-1): DAGVTQSPTHLIKTRGQQVTLRCSPKSGHDTVSWYQQALGQGPQFIFQYYEEEERQRGNFPDRFSGHQFPNYSSELNVNALLLGDSALYLCASSLGLAGGPLNEQFFGPGTRLTVL.

This clonotype was detected ten times or more. The rearrangement joins TRBV7-3 to TRBJ2-3; D is possibly TRBD2 (7 bases). V gave up 2 bases and J gave up 6 bases, with 15 bases separating them. The germline V gene has CDR1 SGHTA and CDR2 FQGTGA. The CDR3 runs 15 residues. The CDR3 sequence is CASSLGGGNADTQYF. The CDR3 bases are TGTGCCAGCAGCTTAGGCGGGGGCAATGCGGATACGCAGTATTTT. The whole variable domain, remainder taken from reference TRBV7-3 and TRBJ2-3, is GAGVSQTPSNKVTEKGKYVELRCDPISGHTALYWYRQSLGQGPEFLIYFQGTGAADDSGLPNDRFFAVRPEGSVSTLKIQRTERGDSAVYLCASSLGGGNADTQYFGPGTRLTVL.

About this clonotype: The junction and the germline gene differ at one end; a read error may be behind it. The chain employs TRBV20-1 and TRBJ1-1; D not certain. Germline CDR1 DFQATT, CDR2 SNEGSKA (reference sequence). The CDR3 extends over 11 amino acids. CDR3 amino acids: CGAEVRTEAFF. The CDR3 nucleotides are TGCGGTGCCGAGGTCCGGACTGAAGCTTTCTTT.

This clonotype was seen repeatedly, ten times or more. The V call is TRBV13, the J call TRBJ2-7, with 11 bases lining up with TRBD1. Germline values: CDR1 PRHDT, CDR2 FYEKMQ (reference sequence). The CDR3 is 15 amino acids. With 5 bases clipped from V and 2 bases from J, the junction kept 5 bases outside the gene matches. The CDR3 bases are TGTGCCAGCAGCCAGGACAGGGGGCAGGCCTACGAGCAGTACTTC. It specifies CASSQDRGQAYEQYF.

The table lists this clonotype with many counts. J is TRBJ1-2 and V is TRBV28, with D hard to call. The ends were cut back, 7 bases at V and 7 bases at J, with 13 bases in the middle. Germline loops: CDR1 MDHEN, CDR2 SYDVKM. The CDR3 is made up of 12 amino acids. Written as DNA, the CDR3 is TGTGCCAGCACCCCGGGAAGGGCTGGCTACACCTTC. Translating it yields CASTPGRAGYTF.

This clonotype was recorded many times. The V and J genes are TRBV9 and TRBJ2-7, with D tentatively TRBD1 or TRBD2 (6 bases each). The CDR3 runs 14 residues. V dropped 4 bases and J dropped 3 bases, with 14 bases sitting between them. The germline V gene has CDR1 SGDLS and CDR2 YYNGEE. The CDR3 protein is CASSPRGGLYEQYF. The CDR3 nucleotides read TGTGCCAGCAGCCCCCGTGGGGGGCTCTACGAGCAGTACTTC.

The chain employs TRBV20-1 and TRBJ2-3; 9 bases agree with TRBD1. This CDR3 has 14 residues. The V and J ends lost 0 bases and 5 bases, in that order; junction bases with no gene match: 3. In germline, CDR1 is DFQATT, CDR2 SNEGSKA (reference sequence). This CDR3 reads CSARETGGKDTQYF. The CDR3 bases are TGCAGTGCTAGAGAAACAGGGGGCAAAGATACGCAGTATTTT.

Comment on this clonotype: Given a much more abundant clone one base away, this may be a read error. The chain links TRBV6-1 to TRBJ2-4; D is unresolved. The V gene's germline CDR1 is MNHNS and CDR2 SASEGT. Trimming cost V 4 bases and J 13 bases, with 17 bases left between them. The CDR3 is 13 amino acids. DNA for the CDR3: TGTGCCAGCAGTGCGACGGAAAACTACGGGCAGTACTTC. Translated: CASSATENYGQYF.

Ten or more counts support this clonotype. J is TRBJ2-1 and V is TRBV15, with D possibly TRBD2 on 5 matching bases. V dropped 0 bases and J dropped 9 bases, with 12 bases sitting between them. The germline CDR1 and CDR2 sequences are LNHNV and YYDKDF (reference sequence). This CDR3 comprises 14 residues. In nucleotides, the CDR3 is TGTGCCACCAGCAGAGATTTCCCCAGCGGTGAGCAGTTCTTC. This gives the protein CATSRDFPSGEQFF.

This rearrangement joins TRBV20-1 to TRBJ1-1; no clear D. CDR1 DFQATT and CDR2 SNEGSKA come from the germline V gene (reference sequence). This CDR3 region has 14 residues. Trimming pared 0 bases from V and 1 base from J, leaving 9 bases between. CDR3 loop: CSARESNRNTEAFF. The DNA for the CDR3 is TGCAGTGCTAGAGAATCCAACAGGAACACTGAAGCTTTCTTT.

This clonotype was seen repeatedly, ten times or more. This chain joins TRBV7-2 and TRBJ1-2, with D unresolved. Trimming took off 5 bases at V and 2 bases at J, with 12 bases between the two ends. The CDR3 loop spans 14 amino acids. Germline CDR1 and CDR2: SGHTA and FQGNSA. CDR3 DNA: TGTGCCAGCAGCCTAGAGGGAGAGAACTATGGCTACACCTTC. It encodes CASSLEGENYGYTF.

A single count supports this clonotype. The chain is built from TRBV5-1 and TRBJ1-2, with D perhaps TRBD1 (6 bases). V was shortened by 4 bases and J by 3 bases, with 16 bases between the two germline ends. The CDR3 extends over 15 amino acids. Germline loops: CDR1 SGHRS, CDR2 YFSETQ. CDR3 sequence: CASSSRQVNDYGYTF. CDR3 coding DNA: TGCGCCAGCAGCAGTCGACAGGTCAACGACTATGGCTACACCTTC.

The table lists this clonotype with many counts. The chain combines TRBV6-5 with TRBJ2-1; perhaps TRBD2 as D (7 bases). The germline V gene encodes CDR1 MNHEY and CDR2 SVGAGI. The V gene lost 7 bases and the J gene lost 9 bases, with 22 bases spanning the gap. The CDR3 runs to 15 residues. DNA for the CDR3: TGTGCCAGCACCCCCCCCAGAGGGGGGGCGGTTGAGCAGTTCTTC. Translating gives CASTPPRGGAVEQFF.

The V and J genes are TRBV27 and TRBJ1-6; no reliable D call. V lost 7 bases and J lost 6, with 13 bases in between. From germline, CDR1 is MNHEY and CDR2 SMNVEV (reference sequence). The CDR3 covers 14 residues. CDR3 nucleotide sequence: TGTGCCAGCAAGTTGGGAACCCCTAATTCACCCCTCCACTTT. Translation gives CASKLGTPNSPLHF.